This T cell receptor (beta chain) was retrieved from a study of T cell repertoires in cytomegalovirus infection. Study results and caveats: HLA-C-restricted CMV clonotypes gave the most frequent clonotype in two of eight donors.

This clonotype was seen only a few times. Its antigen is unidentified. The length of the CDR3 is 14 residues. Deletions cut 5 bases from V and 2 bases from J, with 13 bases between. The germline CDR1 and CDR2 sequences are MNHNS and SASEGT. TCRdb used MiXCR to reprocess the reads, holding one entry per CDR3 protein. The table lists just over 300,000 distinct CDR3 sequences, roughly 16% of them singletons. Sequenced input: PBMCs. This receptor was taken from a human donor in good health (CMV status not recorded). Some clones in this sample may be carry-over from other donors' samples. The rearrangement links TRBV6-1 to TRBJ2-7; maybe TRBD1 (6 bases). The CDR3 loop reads CASSYRQGTYEQYF. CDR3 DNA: TGTGCCAGCAGTTACCGTCAGGGGACCTACGAGCAGTACTTC.